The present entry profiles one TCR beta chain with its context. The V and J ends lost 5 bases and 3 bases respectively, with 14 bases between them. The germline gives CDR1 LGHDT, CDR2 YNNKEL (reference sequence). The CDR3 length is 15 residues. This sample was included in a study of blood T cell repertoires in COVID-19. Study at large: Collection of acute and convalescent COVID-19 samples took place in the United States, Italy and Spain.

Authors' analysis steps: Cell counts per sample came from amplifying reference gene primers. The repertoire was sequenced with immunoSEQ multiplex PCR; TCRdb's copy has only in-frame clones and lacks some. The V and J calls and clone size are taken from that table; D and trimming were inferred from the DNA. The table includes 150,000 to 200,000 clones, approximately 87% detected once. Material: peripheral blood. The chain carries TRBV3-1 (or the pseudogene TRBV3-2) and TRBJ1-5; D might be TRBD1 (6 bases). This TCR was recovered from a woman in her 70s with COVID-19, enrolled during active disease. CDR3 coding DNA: TGTGCCAGCAGCACTACTCAGGGGAACAATCAGCCCCAGCATTTT. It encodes CASSTTQGNNQPQHF.